These 2 T cell receptor beta chains were all obtained from the same sample, sequenced in a study of molecular identifiers for immune sequencing clone quantification. TCRdb recomputed calls from the PCR reads with MiXCR, one row per CDR3 protein. The data contain tens of thousands of distinct CDR3 sequences, approximately 18% of them singletons. Sequenced input: naive CD8+ T cells from blood, with Jurkat cell RNA spiked in. The subset denotes: FACS-sorted CD8+CD4-CCR7+CD45RA+ naive T cells. These receptor sequences come from a human donor in good health. Some libraries in this study had Jurkat cell RNA spiked in.

This clonotype was found many times. This chain links TRBV27 with TRBJ2-7; 9 bases match TRBD1. In germline, CDR1 is MNHEY, CDR2 SMNVEV (reference sequence). J was trimmed by 6 bases and V by 2 bases; bases with no gene match: 2. The length of the CDR3 is 13 residues. The CDR3 protein is CASSLDRGSEQYF. The CDR3 DNA follows: TGTGCCAGCAGTTTAGACAGGGGGTCCGAGCAGTACTTC.

At least ten counts were recorded for this clonotype. This CDR3 is CASSLATRPDEQYF. As DNA, the CDR3 is TGTGCCAGCAGCTTAGCTACTAGACCAGACGAGCAGTACTTC. This chain uses TRBV7-8 with TRBJ2-7; perhaps TRBD2 as D (5 bases). CDR1 and CDR2 (germline): SGHVS, FQNEAQ. Trimming stripped 0 bases from V and 5 bases from J, with 11 bases between. The CDR3 is 14 amino acids.